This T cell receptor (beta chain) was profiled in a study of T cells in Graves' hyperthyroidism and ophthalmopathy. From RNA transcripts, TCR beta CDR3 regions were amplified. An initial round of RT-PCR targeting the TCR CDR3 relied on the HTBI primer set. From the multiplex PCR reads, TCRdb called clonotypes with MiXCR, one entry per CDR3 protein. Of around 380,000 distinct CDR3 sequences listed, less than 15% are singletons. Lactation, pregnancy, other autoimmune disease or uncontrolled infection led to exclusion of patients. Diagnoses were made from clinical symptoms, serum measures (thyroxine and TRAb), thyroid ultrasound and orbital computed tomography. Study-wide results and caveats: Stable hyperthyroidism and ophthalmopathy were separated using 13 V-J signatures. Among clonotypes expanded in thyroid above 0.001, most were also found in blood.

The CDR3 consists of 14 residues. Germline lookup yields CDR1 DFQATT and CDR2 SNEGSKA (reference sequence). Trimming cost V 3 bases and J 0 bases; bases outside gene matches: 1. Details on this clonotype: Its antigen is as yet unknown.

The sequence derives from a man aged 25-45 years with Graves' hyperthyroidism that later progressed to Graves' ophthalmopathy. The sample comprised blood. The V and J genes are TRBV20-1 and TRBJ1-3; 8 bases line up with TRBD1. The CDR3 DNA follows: TGCAGTGCTAGGGGACAGGTCTCTGGAAACACCATATATTTT. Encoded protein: CSARGQVSGNTIYF.